These T cell receptor beta chains were read from a single sample in a study of T cells in Graves' hyperthyroidism and ophthalmopathy. TCRdb reprocessed the multiplex PCR reads with MiXCR, giving one entry per CDR3 protein. The top ten hold 40% of the sample, which has a few hundred thousand distinct CDR3 sequences, roughly 20% seen once. Input material: blood. The receptors here all came from a man aged 18 to 30 with Graves' ophthalmopathy. Both conserved end residues are part of each CDR3. Fields, in order: J gene, D gene, V gene, clone size, CDR3 protein, CDR3 DNA. D genes are given only for firm matches. Expanded clones get a size class; other rows say once, few or many, or leave the size out.

TRBJ1-3 | NA | TRBV2 | NA | CASSEFPKSSGNTIYF | TGTGCCAGCAGTGAATTTCCGAAGAGCTCTGGAAACACCATATATTTT
TRBJ2-5 | TRBD1 | TRBV27 | few | CASSLRTGEETQYF | TGTGCCAGCAGTTTAAGGACAGGGGAAGAGACCCAGTACTTC
TRBJ1-2 | NA | TRBV4-1 | NA | CASSQVAGGGYYGYTF | TGCGCCAGCAGCCAAGTAGCCGGGGGAGGGTATTATGGCTACACCTTC
TRBJ2-1 | TRBD1 | TRBV5-1 | NA | CASRMRQGSYNEQFF | TGCGCCAGCAGAATGCGACAGGGGTCCTACAATGAGCAGTTCTTC
TRBJ2-1 | NA | TRBV29-1 | few | CSAPGPQEGNEQFF | TGCAGCGCCCCCGGGCCACAGGAGGGCAATGAGCAGTTCTTC
TRBJ1-5 | NA | TRBV5-1 | NA | CAISLAGSSNQPQHF | TGCGCCATCAGCTTGGCAGGAAGTAGCAATCAGCCCCAGCATTTT
TRBJ2-5 | TRBD1 | TRBV6-1 | many | CASRPTGRETQYF | TGTGCCAGCAGGCCGACAGGGAGAGAGACCCAGTACTTC
TRBJ1-5 | TRBD1 | TRBV6-1 | NA | CASSYPGQGAGQPQHF | TGTGCCAGCAGTTATCCCGGACAGGGGGCGGGTCAGCCCCAGCATTTT
TRBJ1-5 | NA | TRBV7-9 | few | CASSHNTAGQPQHF | TGTGCCAGCAGCCACAACACGGCGGGTCAGCCCCAGCATTTT
TRBJ2-3 | NA | TRBV5-4 | few | CASSPRGSLNTDTQYF | TGTGCCAGCAGCCCCAGGGGAAGTCTCAACACAGATACGCAGTATTTT
TRBJ2-6 | NA | TRBV6-1 | few | CASSPGHSGANVLTF | TGTGCCAGCAGTCCAGGGCACTCTGGGGCCAACGTCCTGACTTTC
TRBJ2-1 | TRBD2 | TRBV27 | many | CASSLSQPGLEGEQFF | TGTGCCAGCAGTTTGAGTCAGCCGGGACTAGAGGGTGAGCAGTTCTTC
TRBJ1-1 | NA | TRBV19 | NA | CASSRGGRTAFF | TGTGCCAGTAGTAGGGGAGGACGAACAGCTTTCTTT
TRBJ2-2 | NA | TRBV5-8 | NA | CASSLVARLTGELFF | TGTGCCAGCAGCTTGGTGGCCAGGCTAACCGGGGAGCTGTTTTTT
TRBJ2-5 | NA | TRBV24-1 | few | CATSDGAGETQYF | TGTGCCACCAGTGATGGGGCCGGGGAGACCCAGTACTTC
TRBJ2-3 | NA | TRBV10-1 | NA | CASSQLAIATDTQYF | TGCGCCAGCAGCCAGCTGGCGATTGCCACAGATACGCAGTATTTT
TRBJ1-6 | NA | TRBV20-1 | many | CSTRDWRSSYNSPLHF | TGCAGTACCCGGGACTGGAGGAGCTCCTATAATTCACCCCTCCACTTT
TRBJ2-2 | NA | TRBV10-3 | few | CAISGDPGTGELFF | TGTGCCATCAGTGGGGACCCAGGCACCGGGGAGCTGTTTTTT
TRBJ2-1 | TRBD2 | TRBV28 | NA | CASSLWGGEGYNEQFF | TGTGCCAGCAGTTTATGGGGGGGGGAGGGCTACAATGAGCAGTTCTTC
TRBJ2-2 | TRBD1 | TRBV7-3 | few | CASSLADRANGELFF | TGTGCCAGCAGCCTTGCCGACAGGGCAAACGGGGAGCTGTTTTTT
TRBJ2-7 | NA | TRBV7-9 | few | CASSPRGGSHEQYF | TGTGCCAGCAGCCCAAGGGGGGGTTCACACGAGCAGTACTTC
TRBJ2-3 | NA | TRBV9 | few | CASSVEGGGPTDTQYF | TGTGCCAGCAGCGTAGAGGGTGGGGGGCCCACAGATACGCAGTATTTT
TRBJ2-1 | TRBD2 | TRBV7-9 | NA | CASSSGLAGSLDEQFF | TGTGCCAGCAGCTCAGGACTAGCGGGGAGTTTAGATGAGCAGTTCTTC
TRBJ2-1 | TRBD1 | TRBV28 | many | CASSSHGGTGSSYNEQFF | TGTGCCAGCAGTTCCCACGGCGGGACAGGGAGCTCCTACAATGAGCAGTTCTTC